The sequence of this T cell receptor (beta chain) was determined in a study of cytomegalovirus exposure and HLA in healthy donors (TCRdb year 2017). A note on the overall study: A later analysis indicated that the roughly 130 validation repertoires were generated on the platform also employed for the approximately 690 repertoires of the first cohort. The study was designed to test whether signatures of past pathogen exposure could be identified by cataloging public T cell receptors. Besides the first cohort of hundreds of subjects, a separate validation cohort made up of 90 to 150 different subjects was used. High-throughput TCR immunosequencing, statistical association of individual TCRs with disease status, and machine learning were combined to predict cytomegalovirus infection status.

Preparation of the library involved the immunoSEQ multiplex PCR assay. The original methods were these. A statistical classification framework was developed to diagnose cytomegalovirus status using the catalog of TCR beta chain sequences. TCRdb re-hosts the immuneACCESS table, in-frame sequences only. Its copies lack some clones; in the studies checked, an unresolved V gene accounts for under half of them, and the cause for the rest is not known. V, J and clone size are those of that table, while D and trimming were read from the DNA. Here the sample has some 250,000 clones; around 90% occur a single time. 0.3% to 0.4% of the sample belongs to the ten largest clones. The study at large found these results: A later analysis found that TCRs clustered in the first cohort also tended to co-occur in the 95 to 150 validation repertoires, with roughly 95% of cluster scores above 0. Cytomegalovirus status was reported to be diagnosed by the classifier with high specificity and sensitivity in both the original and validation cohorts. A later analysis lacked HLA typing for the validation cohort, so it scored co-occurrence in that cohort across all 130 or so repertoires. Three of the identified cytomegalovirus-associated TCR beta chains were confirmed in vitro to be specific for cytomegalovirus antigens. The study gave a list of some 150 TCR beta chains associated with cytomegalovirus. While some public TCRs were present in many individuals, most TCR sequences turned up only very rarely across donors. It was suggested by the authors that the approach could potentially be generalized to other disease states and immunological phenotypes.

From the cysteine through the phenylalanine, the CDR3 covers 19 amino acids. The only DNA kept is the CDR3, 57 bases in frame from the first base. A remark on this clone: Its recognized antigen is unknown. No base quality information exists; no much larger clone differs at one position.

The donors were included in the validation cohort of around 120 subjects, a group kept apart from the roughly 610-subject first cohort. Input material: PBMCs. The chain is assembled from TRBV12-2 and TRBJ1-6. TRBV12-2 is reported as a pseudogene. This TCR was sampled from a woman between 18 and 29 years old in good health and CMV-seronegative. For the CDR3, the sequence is CASRFLLVGGDGFNSPLHF. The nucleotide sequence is TGTGCAAGTCGCTTCTTATTAGTTGGAGGGGACGGGTTTAATTCACCCCTCCACTTT.